Sequencing of this T cell receptor (beta chain) was carried out in a study of Ad26.COV2.S vaccination and SARS-CoV-2 variants (dated by TCRdb to the early 2020s). General notes on the study: Vaccine-arm donors came from COV1001, a multicentre, randomized, double-blind, placebo-controlled phase I-IIa trial of Ad26.COV2.S in healthy adults. Ad26.COV2.S was administered intramuscularly at a dose of 5x10^10 or 1x10^11 viral particles, either as one shot or as two shots given 56 days apart. TCRbeta repertoire sequencing was used to assess the specificity and breadth of SARS-CoV-2-reactive T cell receptors after Ad26.COV2.S vaccination. The TCR-sequenced set comprised approximately 32 samples: approximately 19 Ad26.COV2.S vaccine recipients, 5 placebo recipients and 8 SARS-CoV-2 convalescent individuals. Trial participants were randomized into five groups of five, in which low-dose or high-dose Ad26.COV2.S was given once or twice, or placebo was given on both occasions. Throughout the experiments and outcome assessment, investigators stayed blinded to trial group allocation.

Findings and caveats that apply to the study as a whole: Substantial breadth of spike-specific CD8+ and CD4+ T cell responses was reported after vaccination. Comparable non-spike TCR breadth was observed between vaccine and placebo recipients, consistent with only spike being contained in the vaccine. The study lacked the statistical power to compare responses across vaccine doses or regimens. The authors noted that total T cell responses may have been underestimated by the TCR breadth and depth analyses. Spike-specific TCR breadth was higher in Ad26.COV2.S recipients than in placebo recipients (P = 0.0014).

This specimen's treatment or condition label, per the study, means: 15 to 20 received Ad26.COV2.S at low or high dose, single or two shots; roughly five received placebo; per-sample allocation not given. Repertoires of vaccine and placebo recipients were sequenced from samples taken on day 63 after the first injection. In Cohort 1b, 25 adults aged 18-55 years were enrolled at a single site in Boston, USA, between 29 July and 7 August 2020. Ad26.COV2.S was a replication-incompetent adenovirus type 26 vector that expressed a prefusion-stabilized SARS-CoV-2 spike protein derived from the original Wuhan strain. Comments on this clone: Its specific antigen is unknown. Base qualities are missing; no much larger clone stands one base away.

V is pruned by 3 bases and J by 2 bases, leaving 11 bases of the junction without a gene match. Its CDR3 holds 17 amino acids, cysteine through phenylalanine. Here the CDR3 DNA is all that survives: 51 bases in frame from base 1. CDR1 and CDR2 are drawn from the germline V gene: MDHEN, SYDVKM. The immunoSEQ Assay was used to sequence TCRbeta CDR3 regions. After extraction, genomic DNA underwent amplification by bias-controlled multiplex PCR, followed by high-throughput sequencing. The published analysis was carried out like this. To quantify the absolute abundance of every unique TCRbeta CDR3 region, sequences were collapsed and filtered. Usable DNA was measured by amplifying reference genes present in all nucleated cells, and TCRbeta template counts were normalized to that usable DNA to estimate T cell fraction. Repertoire TCRs were annotated as SARS-CoV-2-specific by exact matching of V gene, CDR3 amino acid sequence and J gene to a known reactive TCR set. The reference SARS-CoV-2 TCR set was derived from MIRA and filtered for enrichment in COVID-19-positive ImmuneCODE repertoires, a step that removed public or cross-reactive TCRs. Drawing on the MIRA antigens, annotated TCRs were analysed further at the level of specific ORF or position within ORF. Breadth was defined as annotated unique rearrangements over total unique productive rearrangements; depth was the summed frequency of those rearrangements. Two-sided Wilcoxon rank-sum tests were applied when comparing TCR breadth between groups. TCRdb provides this immuneACCESS table in a form limited to in-frame rearrangements. Some clones are lacking; in checked studies, under half of them reflect an unresolved V gene, and why the rest are absent is not known. The V and J calls and clone size are taken from that table; D and trimming were inferred from the DNA. In all, the sample holds some 290,000 clones, and around four fifths of those were seen once. Of the sample, 2% to 2.5% falls within the top ten clones.

The chain joins TRBV28 to TRBJ2-7; TRBD1 aligns with 9 central bases. The receptor's source is a person between 18 and 59 years old who received the Ad26.COV2.S COVID-19 vaccine or a placebo. The sequences come from peripheral blood, collected in a trial of Ad26.COV2.S vaccine versus placebo. CDR3 reads: CASSFLTGTGNPYEQYF. The base sequence is TGTGCCAGCAGTTTCCTCACTGGGACAGGGAATCCCTACGAGCAGTACTTC.